This TCR beta chain was observed in a study of CD8+ T cells in alopecia areata. Study-wide findings and caveats: In blood and scalp, many expanded lesional clones persisted during tofacitinib. As there was one nonresponder, how baseline CD8+ expansion relates to response remains uncertain.

Regarding treatment: oral pan-JAK inhibitor, 5-10 mg twice daily. In each case, RNA was isolated and then reverse transcribed into cDNA as the sequencing template. The assay was immunoSEQ multiplex PCR, and TCRdb's table has in-frame clones only and misses some. This table has 180,000 or so clones, 53% appearing once. Trimming left V 4 bases short and J 7 bases short, with 17 bases between. The CDR3 consists of 15 residues. Germline loops: CDR1 SGHDT, CDR2 YYEEEE. Note on this clone: Its specificity is not known.

The J gene is TRBJ2-2, the V gene TRBV5-6; D call uncertain. Here the sequenced sample was CD8+ T cells sorted from blood, taken at week 24, from a patient treated with tofacitinib. The TCR was taken from a human donor with alopecia areata. CDR3 loop: CASSTAGFIGGELFF. Here the CDR3 DNA reads TGTGCCAGCAGCACGGCCGGGTTTATTGGCGGGGAGCTGTTTTTT. Drawing the rest from reference TRBV5-6 and TRBJ2-2, the complete variable domain is DAGVTQSPTHLIKTRGQQVTLRCSPKSGHDTVSWYQQALGQGPQFIFQYYEEEERQRGNFPDRFSGHQFPNYSSELNVNALLLGDSALYLCASSTAGFIGGELFFGEGSRLTVL.